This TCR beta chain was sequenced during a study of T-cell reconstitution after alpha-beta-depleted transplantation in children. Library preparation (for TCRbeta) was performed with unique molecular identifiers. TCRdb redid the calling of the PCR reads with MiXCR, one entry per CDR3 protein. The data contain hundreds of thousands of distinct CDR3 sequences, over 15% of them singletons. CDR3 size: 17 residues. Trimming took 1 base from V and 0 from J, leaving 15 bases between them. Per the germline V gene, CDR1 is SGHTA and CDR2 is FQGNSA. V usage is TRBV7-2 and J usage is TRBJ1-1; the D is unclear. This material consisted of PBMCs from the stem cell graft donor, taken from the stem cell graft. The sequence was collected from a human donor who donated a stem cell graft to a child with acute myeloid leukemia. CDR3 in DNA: TGTGCCAGCAGCTTAGTAGTCAGGTCCGCCATGAACACTGAAGCTTTCTTT. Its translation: CASSLVVRSAMNTEAFF.